This T cell receptor (beta chain) derives from a study of T-cell memory formation after mild COVID-19. Study at large: Each donor largely had its own TCR clusters. Points from the study as a whole: Clones from the second wave (peaking day 37) had unconfirmed SARS-CoV-2 specificity. The study found balanced CD4/CD8 in clones contracting day 15 to 85 and a CD4+ lean in later expanders. Contracting CD4+ clones lay largely in CM and EM, with CD8+ ones residing in EMRA.

The CDR3 consists of 11 residues. V gave up 6 bases and J gave up 6 bases, with 8 bases separating them. TCRdb re-called the 5' RACE reads with MiXCR, one entry per CDR3 protein. Found here are 350,000 to 500,000 distinct CDR3 sequences, less than 25% of them singletons; the top ten hold about an eighth. Ten or more counts support this clonotype. Its antigen remains unidentified. This receptor was obtained from an adult woman who had mild COVID-19 (a few samples of this study predate the infection). Cell type and time point are not known. The sample consisted of PBMCs or a T cell subset sorted from them (not recorded which). The chain recombines TRBV12-3 or TRBV12-4 with TRBJ1-1; D is perhaps TRBD1 (5 bases). The CDR3, as DNA: TGTGCCAGCAGCTCAGGGCCTGAAGCTTTCTTT. Protein: CASSSGPEAFF.